This TCR beta chain comes out of a study of T cells in Graves' hyperthyroidism and ophthalmopathy. The germline CDR1 and CDR2 sequences are SGHTA and FQGNSA. The CDR3 is made up of 16 amino acids. Losses at the gene ends were 4 bases for V and 8 bases for J; bases not matched to a gene: 8. There were TCR beta CDR3 regions amplified from RNA transcripts. The primer set for the first-round RT-PCR of the TCR CDR3 was HTBI. MiXCR, applied by TCRdb to the multiplex PCR reads, yields one record per CDR3 protein. The sample lists fewer than 650,000 distinct CDR3 sequences, around 43% occurring once. This receptor was taken from an adult woman with Graves' disease, either hyperthyroidism or ophthalmopathy (not recorded which). Sample: peripheral blood or thyroid tissue (not recorded which). The chain uses TRBV7-2 and TRBJ1-6, with 10 bases identical to TRBD1. The CDR3 DNA reads TGTGCCAGCAGCTCCTACACCGGGACAGGGGATTCACCCCTCCACTTT. Amino acid sequence: CASSSYTGTGDSPLHF.